One sample yielded the 32 T cell receptor beta chains listed below, sequenced in a study of vaccination effects on CD4 cells after COVID-19. Their antigen targets remain unknown. Subsequent to ten to eleven days of culture, CD4+ T cells were isolated. Two-dose vaccination with either BNT162b2 or mRNA-1273 was given to the participants. The protocol was immunoSEQ multiplex PCR, while the TCRdb copy is restricted to in-frame clones and leaves out a portion. The table has 70,000 or so clones, around 67% seen once. Source: CD4+ T cells from PBMCs cultured without peptide, taken after COVID-19 vaccination. The receptors were sampled from a human donor who received a COVID-19 vaccine.

This clone has just a few counts. The chain recombines TRBV2 with TRBJ2-5, with D possibly TRBD2 on 5 matching bases. The CDR3 covers 12 residues. CDR1 is SNHLY and CDR2 is FYNNEI in the germline V gene. V dropped 3 bases and J dropped 5 bases, with 7 bases sitting between them. In DNA form, the CDR3 reads TGTGCCAGCAGTGATAGAGGGGAGACCCAGTACTTC. Amino acids: CASSDRGETQYF.

This rearrangement joins TRBV10-2 to TRBJ1-2, with 7 nucleotides matching TRBD1. Germline assignment: CDR1 WSHSY and CDR2 SAAADI. Trimming took 3 bases from V and 0 from J; bases not matched to a gene: 7. This CDR3 has 16 residues. The CDR3 region is CASSDQRDSANYGYTF. Here the CDR3 DNA reads TGCGCCAGCAGTGACCAAAGGGACAGCGCTAACTATGGCTACACCTTC.

The genes are TRBV4-3 and TRBJ2-7; TRBD2 agrees at 9 bases. CDR3 length: 20 amino acids. The V gene end was trimmed by 2 bases and the J gene end by 4 bases; junction bases not matched to a gene: 21. Germline values: CDR1 LGHNA, CDR2 YSLEER. The CDR3 coding sequence is TGCGCCAGCAGCCAAAAAGGTTTGGGGCGGGGGGGCCAACCCCTTTACGAGCAGTACGTC. Its translation is CASSQKGLGRGGQPLYEQYV.

CDR3 sequence: CASSANPGSPGANVLTF. CDR3 DNA: TGTGCCAGCAGTGCTAACCCAGGGTCCCCTGGGGCCAACGTCCTGACTTTC. The rearrangement joins TRBV28 to TRBJ2-6, with D perhaps TRBD1 (5 bases). Between the trimmed V and J ends, which lost 5 bases and 2 bases, there was a span of 16 bases. CDR1 is MDHEN and CDR2 is SYDVKM in the germline V gene. This CDR3 spans 17 amino acids.

V and J are TRBV6-2 or TRBV6-3 and TRBJ2-3; TRBD1 or TRBD2 may be the D gene (6 bases each). Deletions cut 7 bases from V and 4 bases from J, with 24 bases between. Germline values: CDR1 MNHEY, CDR2 SVGEGT. The CDR3 runs to 17 residues. DNA of the CDR3: TGTGCCAGCACCCCCGCCGGGGGCCGTCGTTTCGCAGATACGCAGTATTTT. The encoded protein is CASTPAGGRRFADTQYF.

The V call is TRBV2, the J call TRBJ1-4; D not certain. Trimming left V 7 bases short and J 8 bases short, with 11 bases between. The CDR3 has 12 amino acids. The germline gives CDR1 SNHLY, CDR2 FYNNEI. CDR3 DNA: TGTGCCAGCAACGGGAGAGAAGAAAAACTGTTTTTT. This gives the protein CASNGREEKLFF.

The rearrangement links TRBV28 to TRBJ2-7; 12 nucleotides line up with TRBD1. The CDR3 extends over 15 amino acids. In germline, CDR1 is MDHEN, CDR2 SYDVKM. V lost 5 bases, J lost 6 bases, and 8 bases stayed unmatched. CDR3 sequence reads: CASSPRDRGPVEQYV. In DNA, the CDR3 is TGTGCCAGCAGTCCCCGGGACAGGGGGCCGGTCGAGCAGTACGTC.

This clone was detected only a few times. J is TRBJ2-1 and V is TRBV5-1; D gene unclear. In germline, CDR1 is SGHRS, CDR2 YFSETQ. The CDR3 loop spans 12 amino acids. Trimming stripped 4 bases from V and 15 bases from J, with 17 bases between. CDR3 DNA: TGCGCCAGCAGCGAGAGATGGCCCCCTGGGTTCTTC. It yields the protein CASSERWPPGFF.

CDR3 residues: CASSEPLYPGQGNYGYTF. Here the CDR3 DNA reads TGTGCCAGCAGTGAACCACTGTATCCGGGGCAGGGCAACTATGGCTACACCTTC. The chain joins TRBV2 to TRBJ1-2; D is possibly TRBD1 (5 bases). The CDR3 has 18 residues. Germline values: CDR1 SNHLY, CDR2 FYNNEI. Deletions cut 2 bases from V and 2 bases from J, with 21 bases between.

The chain uses TRBV12-5 and TRBJ2-1, with D perhaps being TRBD1 or TRBD2 (6 bases each). Per germline, CDR1 LGHNT and CDR2 FRNRAP. The CDR3 runs to 13 residues. The V and J ends lost 0 bases and 9 bases respectively, with 9 bases between them. The CDR3 sequence is CASGLVGGPEQFF. CDR3 nucleotides: TGTGCTAGTGGTTTGGTAGGGGGGCCTGAGCAGTTCTTC.

The chain is built from TRBV28 and TRBJ2-7; 14 bases agree with TRBD2. Germline values: CDR1 MDHEN, CDR2 SYDVKM. The CDR3 runs to 16 residues. Trimming removed 2 bases from V and 7 bases from J; junction bases left unmatched: 7. The CDR3 DNA reads as TGTGCCAGCAGTTTAAGGGGACTAGCGGGGGCGGGGGAGCAGTACGTC. Its protein is CASSLRGLAGAGEQYV.

This chain joins TRBV28 and TRBJ1-2; D not certain. Germline V gives CDR1 MDHEN, CDR2 SYDVKM. Trimming left V 8 bases short and J 8 bases short, with 15 bases between. The CDR3 sequence is 12 residues long. The CDR3 is CASATRVGGYTF. The CDR3, as DNA: TGTGCCAGCGCGACGAGGGTCGGGGGCTACACCTTC.

The chain joins TRBV12-3 or TRBV12-4 to TRBJ1-1; 7 nucleotides agree with TRBD1. The CDR3 extends over 13 amino acids. With V trimmed by 3 bases and J by 5 bases, 3 bases remained unmatched. CDR3 bases: TGTGCCAGCAGTTTGCAGGGGGGGACTGAAGCTTTCTTT. This codes for CASSLQGGTEAFF.

A single count supports this clone. This chain connects TRBV12-3 or TRBV12-4 to TRBJ1-2, with TRBD1 matching over 7 bases. The CDR3 sequence is 12 residues long. The junction had 10 bases not matched to a gene; V was cut back by 10 bases and J by 8 bases. The CDR3, as DNA: TGTGCCATCGAGCGCAACAGGGGCGGCTACACCTTC. This sequence encodes CAIERNRGGYTF.

This chain connects TRBV7-9 to TRBJ1-2; 9 bases agree with TRBD1. The CDR3 consists of 14 residues. Germline CDR1 reads SEHNR; CDR2 reads FQNEAQ (reference sequence). V was clipped by 4 bases and J by 8 bases; unmatched bases: 8. CDR3 sequence: CASSSHTGGKGYTF. In DNA, the CDR3 is TGTGCCAGCAGCTCCCATACAGGGGGCAAAGGCTACACCTTC.

This clone was seen a few times. The V call is TRBV29-1, the J call TRBJ1-1; D remains ambiguous. CDR1 and CDR2 (germline): SQVTM, ANQGSEA. V was trimmed by 6 bases and J by 2 bases, leaving 13 bases between them. CDR3 length: 13 amino acids. The CDR3 sequence is CSVREQYNTEAFF. The CDR3 DNA reads as TGCAGCGTAAGGGAACAGTATAACACTGAAGCTTTCTTT.

This chain joins TRBV27 and TRBJ1-1; 9 bases are shared with TRBD1. V shed 3 bases, J shed 1 base, and the junction held 6 bases outside the gene matches. The germline gives CDR1 MNHEY, CDR2 SMNVEV (reference sequence). The CDR3 runs to 16 residues. The CDR3 DNA reads TGTGCCAGCAGTTTTCTACCGGACAGGGGGAACACTGAAGCTTTCTTT. Its translation: CASSFLPDRGNTEAFF.

The V call is TRBV6-2 or TRBV6-3, the J call TRBJ1-5, with unresolved D. Germline CDR1 and CDR2: MNHEY and SVGEGT. This CDR3 is 13 amino acids long. V was shortened by 5 bases and J by 0 bases, with 5 bases between the two germline ends. The CDR3 nucleotides are TGTGCCAGCAGTCAAAATAGCAATCAGCCCCAGCATTTT. Translating it yields CASSQNSNQPQHF.

The table lists this clone with a few counts. This chain joins TRBV19 and TRBJ1-2; D unclear. The V end was cut by 2 bases, the J end by 10 bases, with 11 bases between. In germline, CDR1 is LNHDA, CDR2 SQIVND (reference sequence). This CDR3 region has 12 residues. This CDR3 reads CASSITESNYTF. CDR3 sequence (DNA): TGTGCCAGTAGTATAACAGAAAGCAACTACACCTTC.

Many counts were recorded for this clone. V gene TRBV5-1 combines with J gene TRBJ1-1, with D perhaps matching TRBD1 (6 bases). The V gene's germline CDR1 is SGHRS and CDR2 YFSETQ. The CDR3 extends over 15 amino acids. The V end lost 0 bases, the J end lost 3 bases, and 12 bases lay between the germline ends. The CDR3 DNA is TGCGCCAGCAGCTTGGAACCGGGGGCCCACACTGAAGCTTTCTTT. Amino acids: CASSLEPGAHTEAFF.

The chain combines TRBV3-1 (or the pseudogene TRBV3-2) with TRBJ1-1; 7 nucleotides agree with TRBD1. Germline lookup yields CDR1 LGHDT and CDR2 YNNKEL (reference sequence). V trimming: 6 bases; J trimming: 7 bases; junction bases outside the gene matches: 8. CDR3 length: 13 amino acids. The CDR3 sequence is CASSRTGANEAFF. CDR3 in DNA: TGTGCCAGCAGTAGAACAGGGGCCAATGAAGCTTTCTTT.

This sequence joins TRBV12-5 and TRBJ1-1, with a possible D match to TRBD1 (6 bases). The CDR3 is 16 amino acids. From germline, CDR1 is LGHNT and CDR2 FRNRAP. V was trimmed by 4 bases and J by 1 base, leaving 16 bases between them. The CDR3 is CASGSKGGTSNTEAFF. Here the CDR3 DNA reads TGTGCTAGTGGTTCTAAGGGCGGGACATCGAACACTGAAGCTTTCTTT.

V and J are TRBV5-1 and TRBJ2-5; no reliable D call. The CDR3 spans 14 residues. Germline V gene lookup returns CDR1 SGHRS and CDR2 YFSETQ. The V gene lost 1 base and the J gene lost 4 bases, with 11 bases spanning the gap. In nucleotides, the CDR3 is TGCGCCAGCAGCTTGAACACCTGGGGAGAGACCCAGTACTTC. It yields the protein CASSLNTWGETQYF.

The gene calls are TRBV5-6 and TRBJ2-6; TRBD1 is a possible D gene (5 bases). This CDR3 spans 16 amino acids. Germline V CDR1 and CDR2: SGHDT, YYEEEE. V was pared by 4 bases and J by 0 bases, with 11 bases between. This CDR3 is CASSPSRASGANVLTF. CDR3 nucleotides: TGTGCCAGCAGCCCGTCCAGGGCCTCTGGGGCCAACGTCCTGACTTTC.

This clone showed up just once. This chain joins TRBV2 and TRBJ1-4, with D hard to call. Germline assignment: CDR1 SNHLY and CDR2 FYNNEI. The CDR3 consists of 14 residues. V was cut by 4 bases and J by 2 bases, with 8 bases left in between. The CDR3 coding sequence is TGTGCCAGCAGTGTAAGGAACACTAATGAAAAACTGTTTTTT. Residues: CASSVRNTNEKLFF.

This clone was detected only once. V gene TRBV18 combines with J gene TRBJ2-6; D possibly corresponds to TRBD1 (6 bases). Trimming took off 3 bases at V and 0 bases at J, with 12 bases between the two ends. Germline lookup yields CDR1 KGHSH and CDR2 LQKENI. The length of the CDR3 is 17 residues. The CDR3 nucleotides are TGTGCCAGCTCACCCGCGACAGGAAACTCTGGGGCCAACGTCCTGACTTTC. It is translated as CASSPATGNSGANVLTF.

The rearrangement joins TRBV11-2 to TRBJ1-2; D is perhaps TRBD1 (6 bases). Trimming took 1 base from V and 4 from J, leaving 19 bases between them. This CDR3 is 17 amino acids long. Germline lookup yields CDR1 SGHAT and CDR2 FQNNGV. CDR3 coding DNA: TGTGCCAGCAGCTTAGCCCCGGGACACCGCGACGGCTATGGCTACACCTTC. The encoded protein is CASSLAPGHRDGYGYTF.

The chain employs TRBV2 and TRBJ2-5; D perhaps matches TRBD1 (6 bases). The CDR3 totals 13 residues. Germline lookup yields CDR1 SNHLY and CDR2 FYNNEI. With 3 bases removed from V and 10 bases from J, the gap between germline ends came to 15 bases. CDR3 in amino acids: CASSDTGSSGQYF. The DNA for the CDR3 is TGTGCCAGCAGTGACACAGGGTCGAGTGGCCAGTACTTC.

This clone was counted between two and nine times. The chain couples TRBV5-1 to TRBJ1-3; a possible D gene is TRBD1 (6 bases). Germline V gene data show CDR1 as SGHRS and CDR2 as YFSETQ. The CDR3 extends over 15 amino acids. V lost 5 bases and J 0 bases, leaving 12 bases between the germline ends. CDR3 DNA sequence: TGCGCCAGCAGATTATGGACAGACTCTGGAAACACCATATATTTT. This encodes CASRLWTDSGNTIYF.

The chain employs TRBV24-1 and TRBJ1-5, with D possibly TRBD1 on 5 matching bases. Germline V gene lookup returns CDR1 KGHDR and CDR2 SFDVKD. The CDR3 is 17 residues long. V was trimmed by 2 bases and J by 0 bases, leaving 13 bases between them. The CDR3, as DNA: TGTGCCACCAGTGATTCCCGGGACGCCTATAGCAATCAGCCCCAGCATTTT. This codes for CATSDSRDAYSNQPQHF.

The chain recombines TRBV6-2 or TRBV6-3 with TRBJ1-4; no definite D call. This CDR3 has 15 residues. The V gene's germline CDR1 is MNHEY and CDR2 SVGEGT. Trimming removed 6 bases from V and 5 bases from J, with 16 bases in between. CDR3 region: CASSRFGVENEKLFF. The CDR3 coding sequence is TGTGCCAGCAGCCGCTTTGGGGTGGAAAATGAAAAACTGTTTTTT.

CDR3 DNA sequence: TGTGCCAGCTCACCCGGGAGAGATCAGCCCCAGCATTTT. This sequence encodes CASSPGRDQPQHF. The chain combines TRBV18 with TRBJ1-5; D is ambiguous. V lost 3 bases and J 5 bases, leaving 8 bases between the germline ends. Germline V gene lookup returns CDR1 KGHSH and CDR2 LQKENI. This CDR3 region has 13 residues.